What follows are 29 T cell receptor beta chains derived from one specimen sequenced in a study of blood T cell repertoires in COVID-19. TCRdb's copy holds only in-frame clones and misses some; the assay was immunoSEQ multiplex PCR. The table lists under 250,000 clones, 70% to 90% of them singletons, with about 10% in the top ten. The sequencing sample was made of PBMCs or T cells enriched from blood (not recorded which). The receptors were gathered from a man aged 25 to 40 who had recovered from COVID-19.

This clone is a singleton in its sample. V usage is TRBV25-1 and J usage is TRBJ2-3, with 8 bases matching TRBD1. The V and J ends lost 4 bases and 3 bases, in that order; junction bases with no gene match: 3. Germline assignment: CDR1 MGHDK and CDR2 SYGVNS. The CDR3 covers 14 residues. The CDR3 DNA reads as TGTGCCAGCAGTGTGACAGGGGTTACAGATACGCAGTATTTT. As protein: CASSVTGVTDTQYF.

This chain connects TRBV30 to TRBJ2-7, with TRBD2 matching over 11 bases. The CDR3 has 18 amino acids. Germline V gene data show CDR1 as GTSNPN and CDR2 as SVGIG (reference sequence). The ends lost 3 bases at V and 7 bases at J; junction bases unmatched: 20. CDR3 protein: CAWRLGVAGGRLLREQYF. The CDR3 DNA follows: TGTGCCTGGAGACTTGGGGTAGCGGGAGGGCGGCTACTACGGGAGCAGTACTTC. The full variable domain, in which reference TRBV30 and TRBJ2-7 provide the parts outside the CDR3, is SQTIHQWPATLVQPVGSPLSLECTVEGTSNPNLYWYRQAAGRGLQLLFYSVGIGQISSEVPQNLSASRPQDRQFILSSKKLLLSDSGFYLCAWRLGVAGGRLLREQYFGPGTRLTVT.

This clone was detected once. The CDR3 loop is CASSEGQNQYF. The CDR3 DNA follows: TGCGCCAGCAGTGAGGGACAGAATCAGTACTTC. J is TRBJ2-7 and V is TRBV10-1; possible D gene TRBD1, 6 bases. V was trimmed by 2 bases and J by 10 bases, leaving 9 bases between them. The germline V gene has CDR1 WNHNN and CDR2 SYGVQD (reference sequence). This CDR3 is built from 11 residues.

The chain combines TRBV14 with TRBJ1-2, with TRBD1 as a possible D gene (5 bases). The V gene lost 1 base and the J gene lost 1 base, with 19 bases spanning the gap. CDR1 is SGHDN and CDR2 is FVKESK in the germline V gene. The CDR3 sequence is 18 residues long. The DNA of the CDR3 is TGTGCCAGCAGCCAAGTAAGGCGGTCAGGACAATTTAACTATGGCTACACCTTC. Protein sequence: CASSQVRRSGQFNYGYTF.

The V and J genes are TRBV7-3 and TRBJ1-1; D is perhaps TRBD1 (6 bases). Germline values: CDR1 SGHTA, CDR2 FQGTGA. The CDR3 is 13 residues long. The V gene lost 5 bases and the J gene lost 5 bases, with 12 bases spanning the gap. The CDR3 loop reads CASSIDRTTEAFF. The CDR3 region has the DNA TGTGCCAGCAGCATCGACAGGACGACTGAAGCTTTCTTT.

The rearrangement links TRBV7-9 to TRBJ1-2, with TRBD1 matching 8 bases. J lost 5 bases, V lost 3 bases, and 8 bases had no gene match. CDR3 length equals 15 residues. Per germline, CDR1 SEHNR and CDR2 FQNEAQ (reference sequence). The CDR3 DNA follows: TGTGCCAGCAGCTTCGGACAGGGAACATGGTATGGCTACACCTTC. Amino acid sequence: CASSFGQGTWYGYTF.

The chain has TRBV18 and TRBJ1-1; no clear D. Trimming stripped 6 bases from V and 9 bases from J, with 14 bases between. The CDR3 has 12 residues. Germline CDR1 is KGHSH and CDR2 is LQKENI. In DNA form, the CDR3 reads TGTGCCAGCTCGTACCCAGGCTACCAAGCTTTCTTT. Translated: CASSYPGYQAFF.

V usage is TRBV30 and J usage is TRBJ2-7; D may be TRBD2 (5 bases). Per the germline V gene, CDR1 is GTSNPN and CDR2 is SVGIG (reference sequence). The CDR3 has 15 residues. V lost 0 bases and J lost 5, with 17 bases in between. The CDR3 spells CAWSVLTSRSNEQYF. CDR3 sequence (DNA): TGTGCCTGGAGTGTACTTACTAGTAGGTCCAACGAGCAGTACTTC.

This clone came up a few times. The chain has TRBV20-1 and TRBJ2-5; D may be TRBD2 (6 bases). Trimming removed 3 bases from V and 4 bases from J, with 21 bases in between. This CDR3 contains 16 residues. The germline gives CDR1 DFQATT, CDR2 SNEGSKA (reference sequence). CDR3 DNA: TGCAGTGCTAGTGGTGGCGGGATGATTACTAGAGAGACCCAGTACTTC. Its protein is CSASGGGMITRETQYF.

The CDR3, as DNA: TGCGCCAGCAGGACCGGAGATTCACCCCTCCACTTT. Translating it yields CASRTGDSPLHF. This chain uses TRBV5-1 with TRBJ1-6; D is ambiguous. There are 12 residues in the CDR3. The germline V gene has CDR1 SGHRS and CDR2 YFSETQ. Trimming pared 5 bases from V and 8 bases from J, leaving 8 bases between. Supplemented by reference TRBV5-1 and TRBJ1-6, the full variable domain reads KAGVTQTPRYLIKTRGQQVTLSCSPISGHRSVSWYQQTPGQGLQFLFEYFSETQRNKGNFPGRFSGRQFSNSRSEMNVSTLELGDSALYLCASRTGDSPLHFGNGTRLTVT.

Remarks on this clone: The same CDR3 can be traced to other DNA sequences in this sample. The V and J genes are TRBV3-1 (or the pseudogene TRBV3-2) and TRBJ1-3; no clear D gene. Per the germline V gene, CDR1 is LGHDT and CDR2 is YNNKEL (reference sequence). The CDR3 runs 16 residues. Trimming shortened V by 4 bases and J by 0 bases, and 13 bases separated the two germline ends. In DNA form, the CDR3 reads TGTGCCAGCAGCCCGTTCAGTGGGAGCTCTGGAAACACCATATATTTT. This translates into CASSPFSGSSGNTIYF.

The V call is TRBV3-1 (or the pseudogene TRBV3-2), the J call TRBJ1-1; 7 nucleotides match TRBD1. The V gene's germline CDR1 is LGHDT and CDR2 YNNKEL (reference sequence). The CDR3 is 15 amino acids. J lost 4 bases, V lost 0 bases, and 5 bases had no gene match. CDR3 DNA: TGTGCCAGCAGCCAAGATCACCAGGGGGGCACTGAAGCTTTCTTT. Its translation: CASSQDHQGGTEAFF.

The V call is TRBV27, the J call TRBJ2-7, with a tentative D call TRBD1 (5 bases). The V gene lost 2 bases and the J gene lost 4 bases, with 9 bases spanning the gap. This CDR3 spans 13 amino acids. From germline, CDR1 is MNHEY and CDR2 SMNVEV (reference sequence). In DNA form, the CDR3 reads TGTGCCAGCAGTTTAAGGGCAGGGTACGAGCAGTACTTC. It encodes CASSLRAGYEQYF.

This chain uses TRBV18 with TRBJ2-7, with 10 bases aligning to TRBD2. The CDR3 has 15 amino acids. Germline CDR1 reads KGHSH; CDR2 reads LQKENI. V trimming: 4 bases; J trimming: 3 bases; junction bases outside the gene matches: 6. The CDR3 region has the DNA TGTGCCAGCTCACTGAGCGGGGGGGAATACTACGAGCAGTACTTC. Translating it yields CASSLSGGEYYEQYF.

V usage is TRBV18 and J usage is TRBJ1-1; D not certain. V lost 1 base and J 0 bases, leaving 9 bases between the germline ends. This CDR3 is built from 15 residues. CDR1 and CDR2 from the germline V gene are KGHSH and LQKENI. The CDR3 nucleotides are TGTGCCAGCTCACCACTAGCGGGGATGAACACTGAAGCTTTCTTT. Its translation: CASSPLAGMNTEAFF.

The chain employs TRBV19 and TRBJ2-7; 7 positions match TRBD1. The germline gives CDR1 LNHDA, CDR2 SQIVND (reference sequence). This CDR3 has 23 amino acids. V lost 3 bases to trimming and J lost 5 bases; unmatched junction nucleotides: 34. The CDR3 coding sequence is TGTGCCAGTAGTATTCGAAGGGGGCATCGACTTCCCCTCCGCAAGACATTATCCCACGAGCAGTACTTC. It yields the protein CASSIRRGHRLPLRKTLSHEQYF. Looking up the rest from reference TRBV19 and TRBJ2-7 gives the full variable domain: DGGITQSPKYLFRKEGQNVTLSCEQNLNHDAMYWYRQDPGQGLRLIYYSQIVNDFQKGDIAEGYSVSREKKESFPLTVTSAQKNPTAFYLCASSIRRGHRLPLRKTLSHEQYFGPGTRLTVT.

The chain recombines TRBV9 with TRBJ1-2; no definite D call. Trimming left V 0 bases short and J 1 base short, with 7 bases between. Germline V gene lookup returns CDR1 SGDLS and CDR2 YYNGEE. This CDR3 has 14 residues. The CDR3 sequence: CASSVDRVNYGYTF. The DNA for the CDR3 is TGTGCCAGCAGCGTAGACAGAGTTAACTATGGCTACACCTTC.

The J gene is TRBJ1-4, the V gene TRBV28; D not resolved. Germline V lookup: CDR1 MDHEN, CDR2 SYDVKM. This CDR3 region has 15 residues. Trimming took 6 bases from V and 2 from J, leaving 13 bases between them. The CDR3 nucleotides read TGTGCCAGCAGCCCCGCCCAGAACACTAATGAAAAACTGTTTTTT. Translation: CASSPAQNTNEKLFF.

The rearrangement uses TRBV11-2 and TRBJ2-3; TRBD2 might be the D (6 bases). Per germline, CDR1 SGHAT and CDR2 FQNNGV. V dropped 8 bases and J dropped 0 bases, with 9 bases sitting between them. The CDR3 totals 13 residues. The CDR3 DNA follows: TGTGCCAGCCACGGGACTAGCACAGATACGCAGTATTTT. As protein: CASHGTSTDTQYF.

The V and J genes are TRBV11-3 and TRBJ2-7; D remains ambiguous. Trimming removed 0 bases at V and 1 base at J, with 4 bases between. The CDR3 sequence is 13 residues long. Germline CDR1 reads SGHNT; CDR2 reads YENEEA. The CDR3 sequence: CASSLDTSYEQYF. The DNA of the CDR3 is TGTGCCAGCAGCTTAGACACTTCCTACGAGCAGTACTTC.

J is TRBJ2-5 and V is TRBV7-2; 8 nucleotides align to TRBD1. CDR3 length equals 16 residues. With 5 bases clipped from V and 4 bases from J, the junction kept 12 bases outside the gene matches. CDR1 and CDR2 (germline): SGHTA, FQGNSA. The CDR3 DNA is TGTGCCAGCAGCCAAAGACAGGGGATGGTGGGAGAGACCCAGTACTTC. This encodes CASSQRQGMVGETQYF.

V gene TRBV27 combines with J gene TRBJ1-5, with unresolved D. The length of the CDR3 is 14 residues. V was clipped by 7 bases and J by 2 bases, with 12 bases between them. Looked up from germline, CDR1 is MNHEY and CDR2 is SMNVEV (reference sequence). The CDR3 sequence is CASTSAMGNQPQHF. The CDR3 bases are TGTGCCAGCACGTCAGCGATGGGCAATCAGCCCCAGCATTTT.

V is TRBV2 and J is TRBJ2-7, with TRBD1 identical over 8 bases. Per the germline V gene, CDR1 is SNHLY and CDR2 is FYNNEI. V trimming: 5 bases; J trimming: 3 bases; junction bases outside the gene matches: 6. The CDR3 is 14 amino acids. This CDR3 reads CASSRADRGYEQYF. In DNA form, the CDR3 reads TGTGCCAGCAGTCGAGCAGACAGGGGCTACGAGCAGTACTTC.

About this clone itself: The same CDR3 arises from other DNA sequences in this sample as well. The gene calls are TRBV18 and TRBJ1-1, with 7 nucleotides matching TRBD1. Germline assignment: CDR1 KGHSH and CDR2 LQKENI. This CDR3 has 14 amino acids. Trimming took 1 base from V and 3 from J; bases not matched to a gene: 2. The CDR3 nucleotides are TGTGCCAGCTCACCACAGGGGGCGGACACTGAAGCTTTCTTT. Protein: CASSPQGADTEAFF.

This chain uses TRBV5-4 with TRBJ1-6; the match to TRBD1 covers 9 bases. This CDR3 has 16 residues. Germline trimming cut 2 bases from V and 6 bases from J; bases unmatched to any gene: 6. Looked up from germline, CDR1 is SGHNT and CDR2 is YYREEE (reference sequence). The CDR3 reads CASSFGQGRSNSPLHF. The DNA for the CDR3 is TGTGCCAGCAGCTTTGGACAGGGGAGAAGTAATTCACCCCTCCACTTT.

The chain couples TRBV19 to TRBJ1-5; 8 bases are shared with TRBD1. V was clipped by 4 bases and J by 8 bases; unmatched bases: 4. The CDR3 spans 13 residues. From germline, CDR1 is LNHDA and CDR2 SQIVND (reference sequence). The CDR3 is CASSRQGQEPQHF. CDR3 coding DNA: TGTGCCAGTAGTAGACAGGGGCAGGAGCCCCAGCATTTT.

The DNA for the CDR3 is TGTGCCCCCGGGACAGGGACTAACCAAGACTCCTACGAGCAGTACTTC. Translating gives CAPGTGTNQDSYEQYF. The chain combines TRBV12-5 with TRBJ2-7, with TRBD1 identical over 9 bases. This CDR3 is built from 16 residues. The germline V gene has CDR1 LGHNT and CDR2 FRNRAP.

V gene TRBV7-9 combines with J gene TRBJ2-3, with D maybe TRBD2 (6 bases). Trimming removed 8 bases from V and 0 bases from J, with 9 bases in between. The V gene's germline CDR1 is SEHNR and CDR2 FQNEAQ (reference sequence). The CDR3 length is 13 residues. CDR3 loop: CASSRESTDTQYF. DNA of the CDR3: TGTGCCAGCTCCCGGGAGAGCACAGATACGCAGTATTTT.

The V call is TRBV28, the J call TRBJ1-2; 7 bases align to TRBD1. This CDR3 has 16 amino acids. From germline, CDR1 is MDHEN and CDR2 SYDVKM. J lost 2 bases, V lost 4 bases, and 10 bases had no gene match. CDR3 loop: CASSSPGHRGNYGYTF. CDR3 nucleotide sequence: TGTGCCAGCAGTTCGCCGGGGCACAGGGGAAACTATGGCTACACCTTC.